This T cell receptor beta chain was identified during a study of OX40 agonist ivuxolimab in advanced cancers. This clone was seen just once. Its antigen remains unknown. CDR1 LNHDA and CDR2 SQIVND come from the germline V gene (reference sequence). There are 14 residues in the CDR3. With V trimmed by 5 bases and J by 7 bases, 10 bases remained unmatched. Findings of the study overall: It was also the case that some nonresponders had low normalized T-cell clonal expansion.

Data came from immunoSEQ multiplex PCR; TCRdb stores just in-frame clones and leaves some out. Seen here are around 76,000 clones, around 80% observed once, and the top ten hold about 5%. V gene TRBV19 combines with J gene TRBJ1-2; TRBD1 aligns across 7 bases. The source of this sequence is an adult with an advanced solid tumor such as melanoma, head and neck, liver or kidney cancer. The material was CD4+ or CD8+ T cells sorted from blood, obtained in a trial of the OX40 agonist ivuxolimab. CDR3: CASSLQTGPFGYTF. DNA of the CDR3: TGTGCCAGTAGTCTACAGACAGGGCCCTTTGGCTACACCTTC.